This paragraph covers one T cell receptor (beta chain) sequence. Its antigen remains unidentified. This sample is drawn from a study of a mutant IDH1 vaccine in newly diagnosed glioma. Study-level background: Patients underwent eight vaccinations, which took place in weeks 1, 3, 5, 7, 11, 15, 19 and 23. Of the patients given treatment, 62.5% were male and 37.5% were female, and a mean age of about 40 years was recorded. Vaccination started 4-6 weeks after radiotherapy alone, or with temozolomide cycles. The study's findings and limits: Among all patients, vaccine-induced immune responses occurred in approximately 93%.

The method was immunoSEQ multiplex PCR; TCRdb's version includes in-frame clones alone and lacks a portion of them. The sample lists about 110,000 clones; about nine tenths were seen once. V dropped 0 bases and J dropped 4 bases, with 16 bases sitting between them. CDR1 is MNHNS, CDR2 SASEGT, per germline. This CDR3 spans 17 amino acids. The time point denotes: week 11, during vaccination. In every dose of vaccine, 300 ug of mutant IDH1 20-mer peptide was given alongside topical imiquimod. This receptor was obtained from a woman in her forties or fifties with glioma. Sequences were derived from PBMCs, sampled from a glioma patient whose treatment included an IDH1 peptide vaccine. The V and J genes are TRBV6-1 and TRBJ1-5, with TRBD1 as a possible D gene (5 bases). In nucleotides, the CDR3 is TGTGCCAGCAGTGAAGCGCACAGGTTTACCATTAATCAGCCCCAGCATTTT. This translates into CASSEAHRFTINQPQHF.